The entry below describes one T cell receptor (beta chain). The antigen this receptor binds is unknown. Base qualities are missing; no much larger clone stands one base away. CDR3 length: 14 amino acids, cysteine to phenylalanine. Left in the record is the CDR3 DNA by itself, 42 bases read in frame from the first base. This sample was taken from a study of T-cell memory formation after mild COVID-19 (dated by TCRdb to 2020 to 2022). For context, the study as a whole: TCR sequence clusters from the two donors were found to be largely donor specific. The cohort comprised two young, previously healthy adult volunteers, one female and one male. T-cell clones expanding and contracting after mild COVID-19 in a couple of donors were tracked by longitudinal TCRalpha and TCRbeta repertoire sequencing.

Results the study describes overall, beyond this receptor: Clones contracting from day 15 to 85 had balanced CD4/CD8 phenotypes, while a second wave expanding from day 15 to 37 was biased towards CD4+. The second-wave clones that peaked on day 37 were not confirmed to be SARS-CoV-2 specific. Contracting CD4+ clones turned up mainly in the CM and EM memory subsets, whereas EMRA was where CD8+ clones were enriched. Some responding clones were found in pre-infection memory, which suggests that pre-existing cross-reactive memory T cells took part in the SARS-CoV-2 response. Only two mild cases were covered in the study, and larger cohorts including severe cases with pre-infection samples were considered necessary.

Ficoll-Paque density gradient centrifugation was used to isolate PBMCs. The sequencer was an Illumina NovaSeq 6000. TCRalpha and TCRbeta cDNA libraries were built by 5'RACE with constant-segment primers, adding sample barcodes and unique molecular identifiers. Trizol reagent was used to extract RNA from every sample. The libraries were amplified in two PCR steps, and the second step added a second sample barcode and Illumina TruSeq adapters. The libraries were sequenced on an Illumina NovaSeq using 2 x 150 bp paired-end reads. The original pipeline was this. With migec v1.2.7, reads were demultiplexed and then collapsed into UMI-guided consensus sequences. With mixcr v2.1.11, UMI consensuses were aligned to TRA and TRB V and J templates and assembled into clonotypes. A clonotype was counted as expanded or contracted only if both edgeR and NoisET called the change significant, with noise models trained on biological replicates. For edgeR calls, the thresholds were a false discovery rate-adjusted p below 0.01 and a log2 fold-change of 1. PCA with hierarchical clustering of max-normalized trajectories of the 1000 most abundant clonotypes was used as exploratory dynamics analysis. Separately sequenced CD4+ and CD8+ repertoires were used to assign the CD4 or CD8 phenotype of responding clones. The raw public data were reprocessed by TCRdb itself: fastp quality trimming at Q25, MiXCR clonotype calling, in-frame beta chains only. Each record represents a unique CDR3 protein, reported with the most common genes and DNA among its rows. The V and J calls here are based on TCRdb, not the publication. The sample data list approximately 450,000 distinct CDR3 sequences, and 15% to 20% of these were observed just once. The leading ten clones occupy 10% to 15% of the sample.

The chain is encoded by TRBV21-1 joined to TRBJ1-2; the D call TRBD1 from the table was never checked on the DNA. TRBV21-1 is a recognized pseudogene. The source of this sequence is an adult woman who had mild COVID-19 (a few samples of this study predate the infection). The sample titles of this study are shuffled in the database, so cell type and time point are left out; the donor was told from shared clones. The sample comprised PBMCs or a T cell subset sorted from them (not recorded which). DNA sequence: TGTGCCAGCAGCAAACTAGTGGGGGCAGGGGGCTACACCTTC. Its translation is CASSKLVGAGGYTF.